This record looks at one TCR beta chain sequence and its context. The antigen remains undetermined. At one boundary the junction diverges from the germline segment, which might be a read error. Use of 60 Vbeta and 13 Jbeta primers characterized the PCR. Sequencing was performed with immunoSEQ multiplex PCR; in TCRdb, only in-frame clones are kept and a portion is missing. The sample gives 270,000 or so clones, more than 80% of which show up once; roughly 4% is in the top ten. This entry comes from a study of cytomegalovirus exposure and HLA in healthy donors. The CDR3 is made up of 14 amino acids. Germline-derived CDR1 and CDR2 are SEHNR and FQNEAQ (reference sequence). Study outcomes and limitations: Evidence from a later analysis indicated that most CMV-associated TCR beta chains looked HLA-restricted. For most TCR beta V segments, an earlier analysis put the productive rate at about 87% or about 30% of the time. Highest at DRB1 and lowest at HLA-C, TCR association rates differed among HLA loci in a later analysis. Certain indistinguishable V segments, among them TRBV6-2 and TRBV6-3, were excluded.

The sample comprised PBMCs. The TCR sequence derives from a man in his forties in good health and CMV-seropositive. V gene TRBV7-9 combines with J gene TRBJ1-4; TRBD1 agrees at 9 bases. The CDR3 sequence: CSSSWDRVKEKLFF. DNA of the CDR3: TGTTCCAGCAGCTGGGACAGGGTGAAAGAAAAACTGTTTTTT.